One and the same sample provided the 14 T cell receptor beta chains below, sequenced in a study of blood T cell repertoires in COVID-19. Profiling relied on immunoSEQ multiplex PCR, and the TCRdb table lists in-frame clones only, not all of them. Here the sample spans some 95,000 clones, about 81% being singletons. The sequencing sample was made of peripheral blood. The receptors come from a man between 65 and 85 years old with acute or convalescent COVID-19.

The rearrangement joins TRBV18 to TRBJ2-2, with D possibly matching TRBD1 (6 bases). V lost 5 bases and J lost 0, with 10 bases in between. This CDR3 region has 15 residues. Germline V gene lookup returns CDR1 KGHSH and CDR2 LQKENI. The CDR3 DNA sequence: TGTGCCAGCTCAACCCGGACAGCGAACACCGGGGAGCTGTTTTTT. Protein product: CASSTRTANTGELFF.

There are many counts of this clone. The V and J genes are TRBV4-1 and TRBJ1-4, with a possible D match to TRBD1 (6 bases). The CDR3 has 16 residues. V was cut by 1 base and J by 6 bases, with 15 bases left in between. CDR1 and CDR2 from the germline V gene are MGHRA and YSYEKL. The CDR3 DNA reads TGCGCCAGCAGCCAAGGGTCCAGGGGTAATTATGAAAAACTGTTTTTT. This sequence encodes CASSQGSRGNYEKLFF.

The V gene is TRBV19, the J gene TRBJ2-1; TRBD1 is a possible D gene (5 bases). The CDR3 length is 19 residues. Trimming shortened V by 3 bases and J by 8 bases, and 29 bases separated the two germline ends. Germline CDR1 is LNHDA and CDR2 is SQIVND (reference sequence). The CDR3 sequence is CASSINGVGQGLLLDEQFF. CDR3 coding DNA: TGTGCCAGTAGTATTAACGGTGTTGGTCAGGGTTTATTACTCGATGAGCAGTTCTTC. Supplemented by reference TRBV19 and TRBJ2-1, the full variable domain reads DGGITQSPKYLFRKEGQNVTLSCEQNLNHDAMYWYRQDPGQGLRLIYYSQIVNDFQKGDIAEGYSVSREKKESFPLTVTSAQKNPTAFYLCASSINGVGQGLLLDEQFFGPGTRLTVL.

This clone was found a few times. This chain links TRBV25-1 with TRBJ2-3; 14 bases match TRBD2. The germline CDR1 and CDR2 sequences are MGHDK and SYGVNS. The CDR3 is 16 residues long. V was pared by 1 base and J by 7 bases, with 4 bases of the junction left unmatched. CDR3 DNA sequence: TGTGCCAGCAGTGAATCCCGACTAGCGGGAGGGAATACGCAGTATTTT. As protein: CASSESRLAGGNTQYF.

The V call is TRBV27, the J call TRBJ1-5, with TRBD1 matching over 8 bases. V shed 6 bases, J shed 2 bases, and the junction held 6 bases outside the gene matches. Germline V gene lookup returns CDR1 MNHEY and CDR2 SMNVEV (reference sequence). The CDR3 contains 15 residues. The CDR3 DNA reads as TGTGCCAGCAGAGTACAGGGGGTGCGCAATCAGCCCCAGCATTTT. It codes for CASRVQGVRNQPQHF.

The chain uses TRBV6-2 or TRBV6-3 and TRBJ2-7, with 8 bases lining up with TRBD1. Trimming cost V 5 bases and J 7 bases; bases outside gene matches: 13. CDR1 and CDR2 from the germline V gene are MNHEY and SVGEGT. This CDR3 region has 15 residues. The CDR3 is CASSTGTGLVGEQYF. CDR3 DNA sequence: TGTGCCAGCAGTACCGGGACAGGCCTTGTTGGGGAGCAGTACTTC.

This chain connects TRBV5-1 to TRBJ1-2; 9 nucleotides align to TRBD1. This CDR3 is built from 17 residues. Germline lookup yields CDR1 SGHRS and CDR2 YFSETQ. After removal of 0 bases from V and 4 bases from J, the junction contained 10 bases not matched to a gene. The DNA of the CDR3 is TGCGCCAGCAGCTTGGTTGGGACAGGGATTGAACTCTATGGCTACACCTTC. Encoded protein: CASSLVGTGIELYGYTF. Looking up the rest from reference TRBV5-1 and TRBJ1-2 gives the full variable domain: KAGVTQTPRYLIKTRGQQVTLSCSPISGHRSVSWYQQTPGQGLQFLFEYFSETQRNKGNFPGRFSGRQFSNSRSEMNVSTLELGDSALYLCASSLVGTGIELYGYTFGSGTRLTVV.

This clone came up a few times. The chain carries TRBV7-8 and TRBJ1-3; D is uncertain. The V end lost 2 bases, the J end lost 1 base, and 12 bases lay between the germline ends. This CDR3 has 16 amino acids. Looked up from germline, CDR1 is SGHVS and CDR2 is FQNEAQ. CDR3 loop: CASSLIVRGSGNTIYF. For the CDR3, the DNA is TGTGCCAGCAGCTTAATTGTTCGGGGATCTGGAAACACCATATATTTT.

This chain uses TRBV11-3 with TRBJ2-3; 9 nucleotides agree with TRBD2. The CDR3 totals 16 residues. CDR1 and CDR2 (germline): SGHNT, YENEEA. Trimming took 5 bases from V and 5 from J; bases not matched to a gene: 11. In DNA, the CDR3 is TGTGCCAGCAGCGCCATAGGAGCGGGAGGAAAAGATACGCAGTATTTT. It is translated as CASSAIGAGGKDTQYF. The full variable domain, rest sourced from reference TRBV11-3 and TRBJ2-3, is EAGVVQSPRYKIIEKKQPVAFWCNPISGHNTLYWYLQNLGQGPELLIRYENEEAVDDSQLPKDRFSAERLKGVDSTLKIQPAELGDSAVYLCASSAIGAGGKDTQYFGPGTRLTVL.

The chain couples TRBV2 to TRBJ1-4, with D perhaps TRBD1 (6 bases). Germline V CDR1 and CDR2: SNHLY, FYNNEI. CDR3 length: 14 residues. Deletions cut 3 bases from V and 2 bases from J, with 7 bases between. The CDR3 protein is CASSDDRTNEKLFF. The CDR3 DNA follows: TGTGCCAGCAGTGACGACAGGACTAATGAAAAACTGTTTTTT.

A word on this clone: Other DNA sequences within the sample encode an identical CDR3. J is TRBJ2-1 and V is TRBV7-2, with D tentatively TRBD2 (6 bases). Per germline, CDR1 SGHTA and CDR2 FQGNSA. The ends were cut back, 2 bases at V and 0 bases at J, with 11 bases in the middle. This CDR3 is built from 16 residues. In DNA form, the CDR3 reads TGTGCCAGCAGCTTATTTAGCGGCACCTCCTACAATGAGCAGTTCTTC. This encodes CASSLFSGTSYNEQFF. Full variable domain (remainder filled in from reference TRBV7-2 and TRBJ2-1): GAGVSQSPSNKVTEKGKDVELRCDPISGHTALYWYRQSLGQGLEFLIYFQGNSAPDKSGLPSDRFSAERTGGSVSTLTIQRTQQEDSAVYLCASSLFSGTSYNEQFFGPGTRLTVL.

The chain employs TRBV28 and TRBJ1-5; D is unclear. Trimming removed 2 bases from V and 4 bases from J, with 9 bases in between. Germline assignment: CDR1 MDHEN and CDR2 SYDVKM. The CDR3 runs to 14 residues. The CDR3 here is CASSLEAANQPQHF. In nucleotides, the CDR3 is TGTGCCAGCAGTTTAGAGGCAGCAAATCAGCCCCAGCATTTT. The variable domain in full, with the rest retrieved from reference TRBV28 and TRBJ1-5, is DVKVTQSSRYLVKRTGEKVFLECVQDMDHENMFWYRQDPGLGLRLIYFSYDVKMKEKGDIPEGYSVSREKKERFSLILESASTNQTSMYLCASSLEAANQPQHFGDGTRLSIL.

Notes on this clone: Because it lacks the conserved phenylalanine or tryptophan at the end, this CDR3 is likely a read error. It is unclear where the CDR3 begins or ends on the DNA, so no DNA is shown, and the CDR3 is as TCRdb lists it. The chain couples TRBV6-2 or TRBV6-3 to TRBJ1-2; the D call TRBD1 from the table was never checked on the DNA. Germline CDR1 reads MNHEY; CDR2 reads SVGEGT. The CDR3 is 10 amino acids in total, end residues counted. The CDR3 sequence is CASTPWSAVL.

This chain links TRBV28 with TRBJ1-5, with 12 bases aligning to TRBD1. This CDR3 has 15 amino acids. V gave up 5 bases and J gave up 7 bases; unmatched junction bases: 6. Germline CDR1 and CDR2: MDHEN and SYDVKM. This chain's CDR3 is CASSPLGTGGQPQHF. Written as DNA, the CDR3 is TGTGCCAGCAGTCCCCTCGGGACAGGGGGCCAGCCCCAGCATTTT.